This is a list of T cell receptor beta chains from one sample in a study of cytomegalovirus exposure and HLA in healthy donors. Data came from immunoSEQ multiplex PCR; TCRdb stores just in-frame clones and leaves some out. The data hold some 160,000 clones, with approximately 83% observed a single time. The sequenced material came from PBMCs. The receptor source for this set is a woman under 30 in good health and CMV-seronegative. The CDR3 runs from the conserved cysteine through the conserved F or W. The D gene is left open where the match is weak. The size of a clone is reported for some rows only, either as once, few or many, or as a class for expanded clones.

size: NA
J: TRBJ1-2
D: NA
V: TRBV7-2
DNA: TGTGCCAGCAGCACTAACACGGTCGGGTATGGCTACACCTTC
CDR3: CASSTNTVGYGYTF

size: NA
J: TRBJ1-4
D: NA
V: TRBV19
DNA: TGTGCCAGTAGTATTAGGGGGTTCGAAAAACTGTTTTTT
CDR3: CASSIRGFEKLFF

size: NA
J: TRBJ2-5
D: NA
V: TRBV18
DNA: TGTGCCAGCTCACCACCGCCGGGGGAGGAGACCCAGTACTTC
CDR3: CASSPPPGEETQYF

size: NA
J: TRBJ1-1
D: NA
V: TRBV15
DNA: TGTGCCACCAGCAGACCGCGGGACGACTTCCCTGGCGTAGCTTTCTTT
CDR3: CATSRPRDDFPGVAFF

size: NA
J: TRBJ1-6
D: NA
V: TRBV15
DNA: TGTGCCACCCGCAAGGCAGGGTCGCCGTATAATTCACCCCTCCACTTT
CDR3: CATRKAGSPYNSPLHF

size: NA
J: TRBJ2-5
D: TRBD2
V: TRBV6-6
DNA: TGTGCCAGCAGTTACGGGACTAGCACAGAGACCCAGTACTTC
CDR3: CASSYGTSTETQYF

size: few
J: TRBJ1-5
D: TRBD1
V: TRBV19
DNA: TGTGCCAGTAGTAAGGGGAACAGGGGGCCTCCCCCCCAGCATTTT
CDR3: CASSKGNRGPPPQHF

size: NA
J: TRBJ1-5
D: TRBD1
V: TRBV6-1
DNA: TGTGCCAGCAGTGGACAGGGTGCGGCGAGCAATCAGCCCCAGCATTTT
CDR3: CASSGQGAASNQPQHF

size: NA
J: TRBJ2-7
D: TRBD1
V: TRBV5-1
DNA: TGCGCCAGCAGCTTAGCCCCGGACAGGGTTTCTTACGAGCAGTACTTC
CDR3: CASSLAPDRVSYEQYF

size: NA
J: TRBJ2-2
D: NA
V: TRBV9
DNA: TGTGCCAGCAGGCTGACAGCAGGAACCGGGGAGCTGTTTTTT
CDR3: CASRLTAGTGELFF

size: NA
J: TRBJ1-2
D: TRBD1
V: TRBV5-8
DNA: TGTGCCAGCAGCTTAGGACAGGGCGGCTATGGCTACACCTTC
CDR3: CASSLGQGGYGYTF

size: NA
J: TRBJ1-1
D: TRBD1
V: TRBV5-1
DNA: TGCGCCAGCAGCTTGGCCCAGGGGGGAGCTGAAGCTTTCTTT
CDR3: CASSLAQGGAEAFF

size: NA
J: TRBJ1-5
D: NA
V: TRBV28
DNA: TGTGCCAGCAGTCACGGCACAGATAGCAATCAGCCCCAGCATTTT
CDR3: CASSHGTDSNQPQHF

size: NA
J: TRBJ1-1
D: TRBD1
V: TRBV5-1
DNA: TGCGCCAGCAGCCCATGGACAGGGCCCATGAACACTGAAGCTTTCTTT
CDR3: CASSPWTGPMNTEAFF